This TCR beta chain was identified during a study of T cell changes during pregnancy in multiple sclerosis. Sequencing used immunoSEQ multiplex PCR; TCRdb keeps in-frame clones, though not all of them. Of approximately 40,000 clones listed, about 90% were seen once; the top ten hold under 0.7%. The V end lost 1 base, the J end lost 8 bases, and 26 bases lay between the germline ends. This CDR3 has 18 residues. CDR1 MGHRA and CDR2 YSYEKL come from the germline V gene. This clonotype was sampled from a female donor with multiple sclerosis, enrolled in a pregnancy study. The specimen was CD4+ T cells from peripheral blood mononuclear cells, collected before pregnancy. The chain employs TRBV4-1 and TRBJ1-2; D perhaps matches TRBD1 (6 bases). CDR3 nucleotide sequence: TGCGCCAGCAGCCAAGGGACCCGGACAGCCGCCCTTCGGGAAGGCTACACCTTC. Its protein product is CASSQGTRTAALREGYTF.